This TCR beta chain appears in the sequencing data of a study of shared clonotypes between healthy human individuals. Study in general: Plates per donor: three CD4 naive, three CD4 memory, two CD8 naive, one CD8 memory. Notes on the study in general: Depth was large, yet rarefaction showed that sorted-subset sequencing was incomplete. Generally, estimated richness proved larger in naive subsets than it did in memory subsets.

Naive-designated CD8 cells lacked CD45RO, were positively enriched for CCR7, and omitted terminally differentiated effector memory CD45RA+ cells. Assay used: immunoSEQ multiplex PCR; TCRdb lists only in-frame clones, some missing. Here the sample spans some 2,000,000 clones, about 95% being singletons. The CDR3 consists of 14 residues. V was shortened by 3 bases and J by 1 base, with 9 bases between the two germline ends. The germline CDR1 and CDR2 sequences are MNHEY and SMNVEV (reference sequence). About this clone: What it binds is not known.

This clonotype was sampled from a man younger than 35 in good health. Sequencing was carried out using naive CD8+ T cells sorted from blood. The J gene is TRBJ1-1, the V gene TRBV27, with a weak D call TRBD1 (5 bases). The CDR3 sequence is CASSFRDSNTEAFF. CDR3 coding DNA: TGTGCCAGCAGTTTCAGGGACTCGAACACTGAAGCTTTCTTT.